The TCR beta chain described here comes from a study of radiotherapy plus CTLA-4 blockade in lung cancer. Study background: Disease control reached 30% to 35%, with objective responses in approximately 17%.

In regard to this clone: As yet, its antigen is unknown.

The J segment lost 9 bases and the V segment lost 4 bases, leaving 11 bases of the junction unmatched. Germline CDR1 reads SGHDT; CDR2 reads YYEEEE. CDR3 length: 17 amino acids. The method was immunoSEQ multiplex PCR; TCRdb's version includes in-frame clones alone and lacks a portion of them. This sample carries approximately 98,000 clones, about 81% of them seen once, and the ten largest clones take 3% to 3.5%. Study-level points and caveats: Blood TCR clones of tumor origin expanded after radiotherapy plus ipilimumab.

This chain links TRBV5-6 with TRBJ2-1; 15 nucleotides align to TRBD2. The input for sequencing was peripheral blood, taken from a patient treated with radiotherapy plus ipilimumab. The sequence derives from a human donor with non-small cell lung cancer who had a partial response to radiotherapy plus ipilimumab. CDR3 nucleotide sequence: TGTGCCAGCAGCCAGGGACTAGCGGGAGGTCTACAAGGTGAGCAGTTCTTC. Its protein product is CASSQGLAGGLQGEQFF.